This TCR beta chain comes out of a study of blood T cell repertoires in COVID-19. Overall study: Acute and convalescent COVID-19 specimens originated in the United States, Italy and Spain. In each case, the material was cDNA or gDNA derived from T cells, B-cell-depleted T cells, or PBMCs.

In the study's own analysis: The assay estimated nucleated cells by amplifying reference gene primers. Data came from immunoSEQ multiplex PCR; TCRdb stores just in-frame clones and leaves some out. V, J and clone size were drawn from that table, and D and trimming were deduced from the DNA. The data contain under 130,000 clones, roughly 87% of them singletons. The germline V gene encodes CDR1 MNHEY and CDR2 SMNVEV (reference sequence). The CDR3 consists of 14 residues. V lost 6 bases and J lost 2; bases outside the gene matches: 5. Input material: peripheral blood. This clonotype was obtained from a human donor in a cohort sampled during active COVID-19. The J gene is TRBJ2-3, the V gene TRBV27; 7 positions agree with TRBD1. The CDR3 region has the DNA TGTGCCAGCAGACGGGGACAGTACACAGATACGCAGTATTTT. The encoded protein is CASRRGQYTDTQYF.